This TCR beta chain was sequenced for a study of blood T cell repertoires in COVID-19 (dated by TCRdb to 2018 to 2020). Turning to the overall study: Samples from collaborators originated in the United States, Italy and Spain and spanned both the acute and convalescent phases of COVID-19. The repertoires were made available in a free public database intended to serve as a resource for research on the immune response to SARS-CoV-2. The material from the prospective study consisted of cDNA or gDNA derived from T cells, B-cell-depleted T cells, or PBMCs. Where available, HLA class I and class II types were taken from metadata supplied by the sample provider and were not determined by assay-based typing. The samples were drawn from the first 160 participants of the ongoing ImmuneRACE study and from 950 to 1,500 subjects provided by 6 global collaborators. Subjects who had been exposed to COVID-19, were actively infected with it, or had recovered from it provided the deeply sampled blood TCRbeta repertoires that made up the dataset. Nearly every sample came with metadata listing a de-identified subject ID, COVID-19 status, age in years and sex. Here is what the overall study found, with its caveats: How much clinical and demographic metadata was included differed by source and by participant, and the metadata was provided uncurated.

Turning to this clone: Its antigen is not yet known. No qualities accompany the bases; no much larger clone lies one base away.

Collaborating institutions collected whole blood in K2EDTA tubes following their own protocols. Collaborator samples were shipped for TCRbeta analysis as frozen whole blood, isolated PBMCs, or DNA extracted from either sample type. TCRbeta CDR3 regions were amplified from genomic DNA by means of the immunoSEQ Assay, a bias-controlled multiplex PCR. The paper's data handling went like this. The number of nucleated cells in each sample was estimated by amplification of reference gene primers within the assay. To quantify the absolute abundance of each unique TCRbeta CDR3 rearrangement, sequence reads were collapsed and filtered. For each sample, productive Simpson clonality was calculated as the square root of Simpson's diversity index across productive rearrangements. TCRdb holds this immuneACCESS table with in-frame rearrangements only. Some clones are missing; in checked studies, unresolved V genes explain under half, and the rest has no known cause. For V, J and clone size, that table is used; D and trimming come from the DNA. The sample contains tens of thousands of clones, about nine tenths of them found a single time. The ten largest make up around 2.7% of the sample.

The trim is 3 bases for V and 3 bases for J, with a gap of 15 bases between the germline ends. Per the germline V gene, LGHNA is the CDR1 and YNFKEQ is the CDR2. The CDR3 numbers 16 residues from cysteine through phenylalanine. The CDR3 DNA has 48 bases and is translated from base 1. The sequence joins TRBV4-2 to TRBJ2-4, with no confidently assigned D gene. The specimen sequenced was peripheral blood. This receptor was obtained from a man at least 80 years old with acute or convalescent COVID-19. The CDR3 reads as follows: CASSHPNRDGKNIQYF. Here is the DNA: TGTGCCAGCAGCCACCCCAACCGCGATGGCAAAAACATTCAGTACTTC.